Below, 28 T cell receptor beta chains from the same sample are listed, as sequenced in a study of CD8 T cells in ankylosing spondylitis. Study conclusions and caveats: A TCR beta motif made of fewer than ten highly homologous variants seemed typical of ankylosing spondylitis blood.

These receptors lack a known antigen. TCRdb re-derived calls from the 5' RACE reads in MiXCR, one entry per CDR3 protein. This sample has under 950,000 distinct CDR3 sequences, with around 20% found just once. Material: blood, either unsorted or a sorted T cell fraction (not recorded which). The receptors stem from a male donor with ankylosing spondylitis.

The rearrangement uses TRBV11-2 and TRBJ2-7; weak D call: TRBD1 (5 bases). V was clipped by 5 bases and J by 6 bases, with 14 bases between them. CDR3 length equals 13 residues. Germline CDR1 SGHAT, CDR2 FQNNGV. The CDR3 DNA follows: TGTGCCAGCAGCCCCAGCAGGGCTTTCGAGCAGTACTTC. It translates to CASSPSRAFEQYF.

V gene TRBV15 combines with J gene TRBJ1-1; D is undetermined. Germline loops: CDR1 LNHNV, CDR2 YYDKDF (reference sequence). The CDR3 is made up of 14 amino acids. Trimming stripped 4 bases from V and 0 bases from J, with 9 bases between. CDR3 DNA: TGTGCCACCAGCATCGAAGGGATGAACACTGAAGCTTTCTTT. Encoded protein: CATSIEGMNTEAFF.

This rearrangement joins TRBV20-1 to TRBJ2-1; TRBD2 aligns across 10 bases. Germline loops: CDR1 DFQATT, CDR2 SNEGSKA (reference sequence). The CDR3 is 13 amino acids. Trimming cost V 6 bases and J 7 bases; bases outside gene matches: 6. This chain's CDR3 is CSASTSGPNEQFF. In nucleotides, the CDR3 is TGCAGTGCCTCGACTAGCGGGCCTAATGAGCAGTTCTTC.

This clonotype occurred a few times. The chain combines TRBV7-2 with TRBJ2-7; 10 bases are a match to TRBD2. After removal of 6 bases from V and 3 bases from J, the junction contained 5 bases not matched to a gene. CDR1 and CDR2 from the germline V gene are SGHTA and FQGNSA. This CDR3 is built from 14 residues. CDR3 DNA sequence: TGTGCCAGCAGATTTACTAGCGGGGACTACGAGCAGTACTTC. Protein sequence: CASRFTSGDYEQYF.

The sample holds many counts of this clonotype. V is TRBV24-1 and J is TRBJ1-5, with 9 bases aligning to TRBD1. This CDR3 comprises 13 residues. Germline V gene lookup returns CDR1 KGHDR and CDR2 SFDVKD. The junction had 3 bases not matched to a gene; V was cut back by 9 bases and J by 4 bases. The CDR3 spells CATGQGTNQPQHF. The CDR3 nucleotides are TGTGCCACCGGACAGGGGACTAATCAGCCCCAGCATTTT.

This clonotype was observed a few times. The chain couples TRBV5-1 to TRBJ2-7; D could derive from TRBD1 or TRBD2 (5 bases each). This CDR3 contains 16 residues. Trimming took off 5 bases at V and 2 bases at J, with 20 bases between the two ends. Germline assignment: CDR1 SGHRS and CDR2 YFSETQ. The CDR3 region has the DNA TGCGCCAGCAGACGAGTCTGGGGGAGTGGGGCCTACGAGCAGTACTTC. Translating it yields CASRRVWGSGAYEQYF. Filled out from reference TRBV5-1 and TRBJ2-7, the complete variable domain reads KAGVTQTPRYLIKTRGQQVTLSCSPISGHRSVSWYQQTPGQGLQFLFEYFSETQRNKGNFPGRFSGRQFSNSRSEMNVSTLELGDSALYLCASRRVWGSGAYEQYFGPGTRLTVT.

V is TRBV4-1 and J is TRBJ2-1, with D tentatively TRBD1 or TRBD2 (5 bases each). With 3 bases removed from V and 9 bases from J, the gap between germline ends came to 9 bases. Per the germline V gene, CDR1 is MGHRA and CDR2 is YSYEKL. The CDR3 runs to 12 residues. The DNA for the CDR3 is TGCGCCAGCAGCCACATGAGGGGTGAGCAGTTCTTC. Residues: CASSHMRGEQFF.

This clonotype was picked up a small number of times. This rearrangement joins TRBV5-1 to TRBJ2-7; possibly TRBD1 or TRBD2 for D (5 bases each). The CDR3 extends over 14 amino acids. The V gene's germline CDR1 is SGHRS and CDR2 YFSETQ. V lost 3 bases, J lost 3 bases, and 13 bases lay in between. The CDR3: CASSSRDGYYEQYF. CDR3 coding DNA: TGCGCCAGCAGCTCAAGGGACGGATACTACGAGCAGTACTTC.

This chain links TRBV9 with TRBJ1-5, with unresolved D. Germline-derived CDR1 and CDR2 are SGDLS and YYNGEE. The V end lost 0 bases, the J end lost 0 bases, and 7 bases lay between the germline ends. The CDR3 runs to 15 residues. The CDR3 spells CASSVGEGSNQPQHF. The CDR3 nucleotides read TGTGCCAGCAGCGTAGGAGAAGGTAGCAATCAGCCCCAGCATTTT.

In this sample, this clonotype turned up a few times. The chain uses TRBV7-9 and TRBJ2-1; D is perhaps TRBD2 (6 bases). V lost 6 bases and J lost 0, with 12 bases in between. The CDR3 has 15 residues. Germline loops: CDR1 SEHNR, CDR2 FQNEAQ (reference sequence). The CDR3 sequence: CASRGDSSSYNEQFF. In DNA form, the CDR3 reads TGTGCCAGCAGGGGGGACTCCAGCTCCTACAATGAGCAGTTCTTC. The whole variable domain, filled in from reference TRBV7-9 and TRBJ2-1, reads DTGVSQNPRHKITKRGQNVTFRCDPISEHNRLYWYRQTLGQGPEFLTYFQNEAQLEKSRLLSDRFSAERPKGSFSTLEIQRTEQGDSAMYLCASRGDSSSYNEQFFGPGTRLTVL.

Only a few counts were recorded for this clonotype. V and J are TRBV20-1 and TRBJ2-3, with TRBD2 matching 10 bases. Germline V gene lookup returns CDR1 DFQATT and CDR2 SNEGSKA (reference sequence). The ends lost 6 bases at V and 4 bases at J; junction bases unmatched: 13. The CDR3 loop spans 16 amino acids. Here the CDR3 DNA reads TGCAGTGCACCTCTTTTTTCGAGCGGGAGGGCAGATACGCAGTATTTT. This translates into CSAPLFSSGRADTQYF.

This chain links TRBV24-1 with TRBJ2-3, with D perhaps being TRBD1 or TRBD2 (6 bases each). The V and J ends lost 4 bases and 2 bases respectively, with 15 bases between them. Germline V gives CDR1 KGHDR, CDR2 SFDVKD. The CDR3 runs 16 residues. CDR3 protein: CATSEGGRGHTDTQYF. In DNA form, the CDR3 reads TGTGCCACCAGTGAAGGAGGGCGGGGACACACAGATACGCAGTATTTT.

In its sample, this clonotype was seen a few times. The chain is built from TRBV12-3 or TRBV12-4 and TRBJ2-7, with 11 bases identical to TRBD1. The CDR3 has 15 residues. V was clipped by 5 bases and J by 7 bases; unmatched bases: 10. The CDR3 region has the DNA TGTGCCAGCAGTAACCGCGGACAGGGGGCAGAGGAGCAGTACTTC. The encoded protein is CASSNRGQGAEEQYF.

V usage is TRBV7-2 and J usage is TRBJ2-3; TRBD2 is a possible D gene (5 bases). Germline assignment: CDR1 SGHTA and CDR2 FQGNSA. The ends were cut back, 5 bases at V and 4 bases at J, with 13 bases in the middle. The CDR3 consists of 14 residues. The CDR3 region has the DNA TGTGCCAGCAGCCCCCTTCCGGAGGCAGATACGCAGTATTTT. It is translated as CASSPLPEADTQYF.

In this sample, this clonotype turned up a few times. The genes are TRBV6-2 or TRBV6-3 and TRBJ1-1; 7 bases fit TRBD1. Per the germline V gene, CDR1 is MNHEY and CDR2 is SVGEGT. The CDR3 contains 14 residues. V trimming: 2 bases; J trimming: 5 bases; junction bases outside the gene matches: 5. CDR3 in amino acids: CASSYIDRATEAFF. CDR3 nucleotides: TGTGCCAGCAGTTACATTGACAGGGCGACTGAAGCTTTCTTT.

This chain joins TRBV11-2 and TRBJ2-7; D tentatively fits TRBD1 or TRBD2 (5 bases each). In germline, CDR1 is SGHAT, CDR2 FQNNGV. This CDR3 has 16 residues. V was shortened by 5 bases and J by 5 bases, with 22 bases between the two germline ends. CDR3 residues: CASSAKRWAGRNEQYF. CDR3 nucleotide sequence: TGTGCCAGCAGCGCCAAGCGCTGGGCAGGGAGAAACGAGCAGTACTTC.

The chain recombines TRBV6-2 or TRBV6-3 with TRBJ1-2, with 7 bases matching TRBD1. CDR1 and CDR2 from the germline V gene are MNHEY and SVGEGT. This CDR3 is built from 15 residues. V lost 0 bases, J lost 4 bases, and 5 bases stayed unmatched. For the CDR3, the DNA is TGTGCCAGCAGTTACTCGGAAGGGGGCGGCTATGGCTACACCTTC. Translated, it gives CASSYSEGGGYGYTF.

The rearrangement links TRBV12-3 or TRBV12-4 to TRBJ2-3; 11 bases match TRBD2. The J segment lost 6 bases and the V segment lost 4 bases, leaving 9 bases of the junction unmatched. CDR3 length: 16 amino acids. CDR3 DNA: TGTGCCAGCAGTTCCCCCCTAGCGGGGGGCCGCGATACGCAGTATTTT. Translation gives CASSSPLAGGRDTQYF.

This clonotype showed up many times. The chain recombines TRBV29-1 with TRBJ1-1; 9 nucleotides line up with TRBD1. This CDR3 has 10 amino acids. Germline-derived CDR1 and CDR2 are SQVTM and ANQGSEA. The V gene end was trimmed by 4 bases and the J gene end by 11 bases; junction bases not matched to a gene: 2. The CDR3 sequence is CSVGDRDAFF. The DNA for the CDR3 is TGCAGCGTTGGGGACAGGGACGCTTTCTTT. Based on the CDR3 plus reference TRBV29-1 and TRBJ1-1, the full variable domain is SAVISQKPSRDICQRGTSLTIQCQVDSQVTMMFWYRQQPGQSLTLIATANQGSEATYESGFVIDKFPISRPNLTFSTLTVSNMSPEDSSIYLCSVGDRDAFFGQGTRLTVV.

This clonotype has just a few counts. The CDR3 DNA is TGTGCCAGCAGCGTAGGGACGGACCCCTATGGCTACACCTTC. Translation gives CASSVGTDPYGYTF. The chain has TRBV9 and TRBJ1-2; no definite D call. The CDR3 is 14 residues long. Between the trimmed V and J ends, which lost 0 bases and 4 bases, there was a span of 10 bases. Germline V gene sequence: CDR1 SGDLS, CDR2 YYNGEE.

This clonotype was counted between two and nine times. This chain joins TRBV2 and TRBJ1-5; D unclear. This CDR3 has 18 amino acids. Germline loops: CDR1 SNHLY, CDR2 FYNNEI. V gave up 2 bases and J gave up 0 bases, with 17 bases separating them. The CDR3 sequence is CASSERMVGYDSNQPQHF. The DNA of the CDR3 is TGTGCCAGCAGTGAACGGATGGTGGGCTACGATAGCAATCAGCCCCAGCATTTT.

The chain recombines TRBV5-1 with TRBJ2-1, with 10 bases that match TRBD2. From germline, CDR1 is SGHRS and CDR2 YFSETQ. V shed 4 bases, J shed 2 bases, and the junction held 6 bases outside the gene matches. The CDR3 loop spans 16 amino acids. CDR3 nucleotides: TGCGCCAGCAGCCACCAAAGCGGGGGGGCCTACAATGAGCAGTTCTTC. Protein product: CASSHQSGGAYNEQFF.

The chain couples TRBV7-3 to TRBJ2-1; 7 bases align to TRBD2. Germline-derived CDR1 and CDR2 are SGHTA and FQGTGA. The CDR3 runs 15 residues. V lost 0 bases to trimming and J lost 8 bases; unmatched junction nucleotides: 7. In nucleotides, the CDR3 is TGTGCCAGCAGCTTAACCGGAGCGGGACTCGATGAGCAGTTCTTC. Residues: CASSLTGAGLDEQFF.

The chain is built from TRBV20-1 and TRBJ2-7; 8 bases align to TRBD1. J was trimmed by 5 bases and V by 6 bases; bases with no gene match: 12. CDR3 size: 14 residues. Germline V CDR1 and CDR2: DFQATT, SNEGSKA (reference sequence). CDR3: CSARGYGQGDEQYF. CDR3 in DNA: TGCAGTGCCCGAGGGTACGGACAGGGCGACGAGCAGTACTTC.

This clonotype was observed once. The chain employs TRBV27 and TRBJ2-5; tentative D call: TRBD1 (6 bases). The CDR3 runs to 16 residues. V was shortened by 3 bases and J by 4 bases, with 18 bases between the two germline ends. CDR1 and CDR2 (germline): MNHEY, SMNVEV (reference sequence). The CDR3 region has the DNA TGTGCCAGCAGTTTCGCGTGCGGACAGACGCGAGAGACCCAGTACTTC. The encoded protein is CASSFACGQTRETQYF.

This clonotype was seen a few times. V gene TRBV6-2 or TRBV6-3 combines with J gene TRBJ2-7, with D possibly TRBD1 on 6 matching bases. The V and J ends lost 2 bases and 4 bases respectively, with 12 bases between them. This CDR3 comprises 14 residues. Looked up from germline, CDR1 is MNHEY and CDR2 is SVGEGT. CDR3 residues: CASSYGGRGYEQYF. CDR3 coding DNA: TGTGCCAGCAGTTACGGCGGCAGGGGATACGAGCAGTACTTC.

This clonotype was observed a few times. The chain carries TRBV7-9 and TRBJ1-6, with D possibly TRBD1 on 6 matching bases. CDR1 is SEHNR and CDR2 is FQNEAQ in the germline V gene (reference sequence). This CDR3 comprises 14 residues. Trimming removed 3 bases from V and 9 bases from J, with 12 bases in between. The CDR3 region is CASSFRDTGSPLHF. CDR3 nucleotides: TGTGCCAGCAGCTTCCGGGACACGGGTTCACCCCTCCACTTT.

There are many counts of this clonotype. The rearrangement joins TRBV6-1 to TRBJ2-3; D perhaps matches TRBD1 (5 bases). The V end lost 4 bases, the J end lost 2 bases, and 10 bases lay between the germline ends. The CDR3 is made up of 14 amino acids. Germline lookup yields CDR1 MNHNS and CDR2 SASEGT. The CDR3: CASSVTELTDTQYF. CDR3 nucleotides: TGTGCCAGCAGTGTGACAGAACTCACAGATACGCAGTATTTT.